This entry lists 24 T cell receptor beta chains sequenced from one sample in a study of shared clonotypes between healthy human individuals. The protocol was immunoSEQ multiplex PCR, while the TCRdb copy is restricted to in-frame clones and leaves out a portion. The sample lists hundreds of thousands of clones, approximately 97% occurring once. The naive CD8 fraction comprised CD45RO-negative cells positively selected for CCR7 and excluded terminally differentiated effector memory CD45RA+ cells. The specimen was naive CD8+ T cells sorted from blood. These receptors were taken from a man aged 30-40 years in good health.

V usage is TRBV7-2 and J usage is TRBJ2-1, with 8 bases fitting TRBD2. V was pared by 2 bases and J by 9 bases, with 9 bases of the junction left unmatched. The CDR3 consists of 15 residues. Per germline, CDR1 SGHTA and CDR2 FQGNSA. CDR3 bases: TGTGCCAGCAGCTTACGGAGGCTAGCGGGCTTTGAGCAGTTCTTC. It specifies CASSLRRLAGFEQFF.

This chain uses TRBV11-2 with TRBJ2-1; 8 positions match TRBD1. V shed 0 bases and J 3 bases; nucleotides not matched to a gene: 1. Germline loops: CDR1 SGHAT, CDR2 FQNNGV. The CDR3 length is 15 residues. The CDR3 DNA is TGTGCCAGCAGCTTAGAGACAGGGGACTACAATGAGCAGTTCTTC. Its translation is CASSLETGDYNEQFF.

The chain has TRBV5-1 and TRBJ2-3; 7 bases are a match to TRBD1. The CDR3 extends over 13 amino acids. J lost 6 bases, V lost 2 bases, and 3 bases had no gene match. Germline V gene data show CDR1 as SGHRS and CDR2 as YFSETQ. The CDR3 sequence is CASSFYRGDTQYF. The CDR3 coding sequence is TGCGCCAGCAGCTTCTACAGGGGTGATACGCAGTATTTT. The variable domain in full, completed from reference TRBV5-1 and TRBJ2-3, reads KAGVTQTPRYLIKTRGQQVTLSCSPISGHRSVSWYQQTPGQGLQFLFEYFSETQRNKGNFPGRFSGRQFSNSRSEMNVSTLELGDSALYLCASSFYRGDTQYFGPGTRLTVL.

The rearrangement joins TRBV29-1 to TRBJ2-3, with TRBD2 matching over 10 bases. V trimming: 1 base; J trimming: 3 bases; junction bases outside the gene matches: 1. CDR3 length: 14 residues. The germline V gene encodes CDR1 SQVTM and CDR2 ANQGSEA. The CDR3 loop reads CSVEVLAGTDTQYF. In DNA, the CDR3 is TGCAGCGTTGAAGTACTAGCGGGAACAGATACGCAGTATTTT.

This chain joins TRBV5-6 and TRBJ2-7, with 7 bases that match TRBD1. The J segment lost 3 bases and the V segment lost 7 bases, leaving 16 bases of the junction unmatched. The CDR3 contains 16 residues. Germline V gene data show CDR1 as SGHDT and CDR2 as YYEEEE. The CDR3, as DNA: TGTGCCAGCGCGACAGGGTACGGACAAATGAACTACGAGCAGTACTTC. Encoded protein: CASATGYGQMNYEQYF.

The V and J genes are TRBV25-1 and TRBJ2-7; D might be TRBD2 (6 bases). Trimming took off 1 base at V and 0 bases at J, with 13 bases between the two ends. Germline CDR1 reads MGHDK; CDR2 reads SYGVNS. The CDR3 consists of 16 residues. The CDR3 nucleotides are TGTGCCAGCAGTGAATGGGGGGACGAATTCTCCTACGAGCAGTACTTC. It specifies CASSEWGDEFSYEQYF.

CDR3 coding DNA: TGTGCCAGCGCATCTAGCGTAAATGAGCAGTTCTTC. Residues: CASASSVNEQFF. V gene TRBV9 combines with J gene TRBJ2-1, with a possible D match to TRBD2 (6 bases). The V end lost 7 bases, the J end lost 7 bases, and 12 bases lay between the germline ends. There are 12 residues in the CDR3. Per germline, CDR1 SGDLS and CDR2 YYNGEE.

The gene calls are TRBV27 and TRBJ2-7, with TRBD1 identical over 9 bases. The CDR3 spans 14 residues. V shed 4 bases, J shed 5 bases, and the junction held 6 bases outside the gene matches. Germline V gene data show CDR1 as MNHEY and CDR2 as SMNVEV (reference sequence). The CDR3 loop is CASSYGQGIHEQYF. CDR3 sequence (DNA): TGTGCCAGCAGTTACGGACAGGGGATCCACGAGCAGTACTTC.

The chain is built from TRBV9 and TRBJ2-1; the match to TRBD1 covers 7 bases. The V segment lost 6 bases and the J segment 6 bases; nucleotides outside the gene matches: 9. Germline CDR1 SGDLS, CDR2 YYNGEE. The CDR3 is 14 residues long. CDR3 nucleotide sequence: TGTGCCAGCACCGGCGCAGGGGGTCGCAATGAGCAGTTCTTC. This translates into CASTGAGGRNEQFF.

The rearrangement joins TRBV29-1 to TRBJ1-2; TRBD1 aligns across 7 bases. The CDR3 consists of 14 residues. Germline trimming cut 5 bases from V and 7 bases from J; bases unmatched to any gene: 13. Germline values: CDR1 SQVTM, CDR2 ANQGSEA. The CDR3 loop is CSVLFWDRSIGYTF. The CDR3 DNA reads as TGCAGCGTTTTGTTCTGGGACAGATCTATTGGCTACACCTTC.

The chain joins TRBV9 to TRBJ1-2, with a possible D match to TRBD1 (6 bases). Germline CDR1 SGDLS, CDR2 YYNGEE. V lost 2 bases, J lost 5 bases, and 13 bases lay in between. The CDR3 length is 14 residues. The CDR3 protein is CASSVGGARYGYTF. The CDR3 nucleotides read TGTGCCAGCAGCGTCGGGGGCGCACGGTATGGCTACACCTTC.

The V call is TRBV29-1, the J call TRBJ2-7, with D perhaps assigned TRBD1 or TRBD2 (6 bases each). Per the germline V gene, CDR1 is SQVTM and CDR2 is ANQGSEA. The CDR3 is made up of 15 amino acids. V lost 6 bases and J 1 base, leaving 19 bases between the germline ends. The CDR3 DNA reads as TGCAGCGTCAATGGGGGTAGGGGGGTTTCCTACGAGCAGTACTTC. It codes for CSVNGGRGVSYEQYF.

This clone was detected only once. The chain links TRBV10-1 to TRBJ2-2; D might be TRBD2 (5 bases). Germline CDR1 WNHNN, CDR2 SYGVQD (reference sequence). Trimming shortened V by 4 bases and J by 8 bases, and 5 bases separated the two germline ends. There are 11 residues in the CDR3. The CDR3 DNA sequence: TGCGCCAGCAGTGCGGGAGGGGAGCTGTTTTTT. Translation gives CASSAGGELFF.

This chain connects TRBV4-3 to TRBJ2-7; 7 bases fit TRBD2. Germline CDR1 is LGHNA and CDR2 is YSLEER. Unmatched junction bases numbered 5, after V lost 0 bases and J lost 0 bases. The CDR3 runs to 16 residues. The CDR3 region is CASSQDRAGNSYEQYF. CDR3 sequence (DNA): TGCGCCAGCAGCCAAGATCGAGCGGGAAACTCCTACGAGCAGTACTTC.

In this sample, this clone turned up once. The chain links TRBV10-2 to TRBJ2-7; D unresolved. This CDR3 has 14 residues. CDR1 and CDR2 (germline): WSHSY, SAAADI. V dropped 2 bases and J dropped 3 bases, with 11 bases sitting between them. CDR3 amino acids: CASSELGKIYEQYF. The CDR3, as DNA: TGCGCCAGCAGTGAGCTAGGCAAAATCTACGAGCAGTACTTC.

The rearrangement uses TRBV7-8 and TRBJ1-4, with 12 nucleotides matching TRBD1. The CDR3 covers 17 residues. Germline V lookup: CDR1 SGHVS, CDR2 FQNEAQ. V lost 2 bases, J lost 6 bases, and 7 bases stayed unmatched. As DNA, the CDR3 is TGTGCCAGCAGCTTACCGGGACAGGGGGCGCCCGATGAAAAACTGTTTTTT. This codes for CASSLPGQGAPDEKLFF.

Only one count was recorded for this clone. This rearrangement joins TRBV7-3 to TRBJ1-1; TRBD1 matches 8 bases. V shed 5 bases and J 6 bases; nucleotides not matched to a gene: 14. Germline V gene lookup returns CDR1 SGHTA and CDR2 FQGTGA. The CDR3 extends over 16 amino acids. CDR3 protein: CASSPGQGGQSAEAFF. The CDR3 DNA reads TGTGCCAGCAGCCCCGGACAGGGCGGGCAGTCGGCTGAAGCTTTCTTT.

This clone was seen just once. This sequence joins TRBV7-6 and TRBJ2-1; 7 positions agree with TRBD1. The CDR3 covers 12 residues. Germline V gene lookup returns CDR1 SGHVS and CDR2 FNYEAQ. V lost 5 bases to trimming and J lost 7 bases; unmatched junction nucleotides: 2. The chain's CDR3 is CASSQGVNEQFF. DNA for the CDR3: TGTGCCAGCAGCCAGGGGGTGAATGAGCAGTTCTTC.

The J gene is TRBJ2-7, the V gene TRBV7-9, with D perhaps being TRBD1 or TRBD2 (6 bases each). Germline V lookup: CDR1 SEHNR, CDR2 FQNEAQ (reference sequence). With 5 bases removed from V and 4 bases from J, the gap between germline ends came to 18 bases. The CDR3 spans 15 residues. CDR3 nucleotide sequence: TGTGCCAGCAGCCCAGAGGGGGGACCGGAGTACGAGCAGTACTTC. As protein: CASSPEGGPEYEQYF.

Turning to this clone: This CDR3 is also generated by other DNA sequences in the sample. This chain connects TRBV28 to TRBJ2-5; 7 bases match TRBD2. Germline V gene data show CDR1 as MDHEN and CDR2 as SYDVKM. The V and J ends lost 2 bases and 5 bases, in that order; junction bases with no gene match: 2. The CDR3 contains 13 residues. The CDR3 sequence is CASSLRGGETQYF. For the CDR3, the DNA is TGTGCCAGCAGTTTACGGGGAGGGGAGACCCAGTACTTC.

CDR3 region: CASSLEGYSWGEQYF. The CDR3 region has the DNA TGCGCCAGCAGCTTGGAAGGGTACAGCTGGGGCGAGCAGTACTTC. The chain joins TRBV5-1 to TRBJ2-7; D gene uncertain. The CDR3 is 15 amino acids. Germline V gene sequence: CDR1 SGHRS, CDR2 YFSETQ. V lost 0 bases to trimming and J lost 6 bases, with 16 bases between them.

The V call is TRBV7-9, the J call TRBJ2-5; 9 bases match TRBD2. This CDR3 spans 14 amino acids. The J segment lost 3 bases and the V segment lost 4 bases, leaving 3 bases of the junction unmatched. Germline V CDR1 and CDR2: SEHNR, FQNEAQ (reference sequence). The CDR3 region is CASSSGLAEETQYF. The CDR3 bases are TGTGCCAGCAGCTCGGGACTAGCCGAAGAGACCCAGTACTTC. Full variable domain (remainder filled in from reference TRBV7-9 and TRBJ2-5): DTGVSQNPRHKITKRGQNVTFRCDPISEHNRLYWYRQTLGQGPEFLTYFQNEAQLEKSRLLSDRFSAERPKGSFSTLEIQRTEQGDSAMYLCASSSGLAEETQYFGPGTRLLVL.

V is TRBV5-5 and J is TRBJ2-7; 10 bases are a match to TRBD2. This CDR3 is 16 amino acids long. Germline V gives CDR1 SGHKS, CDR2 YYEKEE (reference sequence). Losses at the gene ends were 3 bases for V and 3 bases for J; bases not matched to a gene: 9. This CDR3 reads CASSWPGLAGDYEQYF. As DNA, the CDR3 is TGTGCCAGCAGCTGGCCCGGCCTAGCGGGAGACTACGAGCAGTACTTC.

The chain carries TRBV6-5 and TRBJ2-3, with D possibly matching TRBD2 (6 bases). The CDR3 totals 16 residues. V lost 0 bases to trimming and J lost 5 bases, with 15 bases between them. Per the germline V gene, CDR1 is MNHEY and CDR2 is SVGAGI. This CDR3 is CASSYSRAGGGDTQYF. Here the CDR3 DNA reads TGTGCCAGCAGTTACTCGAGAGCGGGTGGGGGAGATACGCAGTATTTT.